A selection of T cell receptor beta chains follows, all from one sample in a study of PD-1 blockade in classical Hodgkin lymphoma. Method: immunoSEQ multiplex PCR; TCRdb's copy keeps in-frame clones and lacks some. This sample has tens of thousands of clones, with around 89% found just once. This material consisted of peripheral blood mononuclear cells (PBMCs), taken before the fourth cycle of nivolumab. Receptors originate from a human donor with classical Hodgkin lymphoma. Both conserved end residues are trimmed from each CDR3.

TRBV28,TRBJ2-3,ASSFPRSGILTDTQY
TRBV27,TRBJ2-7,ASLPGHTVDEQY
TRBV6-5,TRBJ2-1,ATNDGTGAYNEQF
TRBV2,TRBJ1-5,ASNRGENNQPQH
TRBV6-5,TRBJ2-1,ASSYSLWVNEQF
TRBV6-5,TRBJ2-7,ASSEDRVWY
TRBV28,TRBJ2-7,ASSYDRLYEQY
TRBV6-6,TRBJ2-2,AAVRGNSGELF
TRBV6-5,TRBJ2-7,ATVRLAGTYEQY
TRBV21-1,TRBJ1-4,ASSASGSVVF
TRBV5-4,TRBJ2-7,ASSLGRKSSYEQY
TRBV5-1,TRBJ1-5,ASSSGQSSNQPQH
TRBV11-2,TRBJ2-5,ASSLVPGRETQY
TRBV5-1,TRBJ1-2,ASSFADRGRGYT
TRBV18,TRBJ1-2,ASSPSGGYGYT
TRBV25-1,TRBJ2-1,ASSLATASYNEQF
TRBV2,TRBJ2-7,ASRSSGSARHEQY
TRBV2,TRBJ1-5,ASSVGQPQH
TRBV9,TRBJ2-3,ASSVGPSFADTQY
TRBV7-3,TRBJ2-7,ASSYQVSGNYEQY
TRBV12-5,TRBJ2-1,ASGHPADSSYNEQF
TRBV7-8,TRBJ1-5,ASSLVQGSQPQH
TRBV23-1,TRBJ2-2,ASSQDVGWTRGVGELF
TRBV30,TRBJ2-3,AGNPVSPDTQY
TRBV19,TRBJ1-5,ASEIWTAGGQPQH
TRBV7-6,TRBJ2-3,ASSLGRGETTDTQY
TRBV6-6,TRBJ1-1,ASNRGPLNTEAF
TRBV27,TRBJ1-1,ASRGGTRGNTEAF
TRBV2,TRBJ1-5,ASSELGPGQPQH
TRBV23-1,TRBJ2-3,ASSQSLGTPNTDTQY
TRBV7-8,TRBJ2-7,ASSFRTGPPYEQY
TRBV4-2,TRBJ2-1,ASSPGTSGSSYNEQF
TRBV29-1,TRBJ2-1,SGRDSAEQF
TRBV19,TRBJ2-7,ASSIMWGVAYEQY
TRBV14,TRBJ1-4,ASSHSGKLF
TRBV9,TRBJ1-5,ASSVGRASPDQPQH
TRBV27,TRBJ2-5,ASSALLAGDLETQY
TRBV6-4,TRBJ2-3,ASSDRGLTDTQY
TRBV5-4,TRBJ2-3,ASSFFGSGTDTQY
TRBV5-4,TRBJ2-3,ASTGGTSGSTDTQY
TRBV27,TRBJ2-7,ASSFLKGAYEQY
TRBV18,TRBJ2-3,ASSPPAVTSTDTQY
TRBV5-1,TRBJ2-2,ASTRGRERSTGELF
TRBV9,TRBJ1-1,ASSQTGGAVEAF
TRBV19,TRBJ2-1,ASRADRTGKFYNEQF
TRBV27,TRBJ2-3,ASSYSSLAPNTQY
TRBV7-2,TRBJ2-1,ASRFVGALDEQF
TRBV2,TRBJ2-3,ASSPQGLGTDTQY
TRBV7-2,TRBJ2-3,ASSPRLGDTQY
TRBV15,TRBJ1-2,ATSSPGQGIANYGYT
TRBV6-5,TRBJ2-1,ASSASGSSYNEQF
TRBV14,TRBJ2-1,ASSQVREQF
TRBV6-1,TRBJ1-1,ASKIGQKNTEAF
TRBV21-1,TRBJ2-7,ASSTPPGTRLGEQY
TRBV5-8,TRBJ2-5,ASSQEDHGTGGWETQY
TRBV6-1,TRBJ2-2,ASSDGTGGVTGELF
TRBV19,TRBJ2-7,ASSPLAGLEQY
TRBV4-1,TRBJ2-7,ASSQTGGPLEQY